This entry lists 11 T cell receptor beta chains sequenced from one sample in a study of T cell repertoires in cytomegalovirus infection. TCRdb recomputed calls from the reads with MiXCR, one row per CDR3 protein. In the table there are under 350,000 distinct CDR3 sequences, 8% to 10% of which are singletons. Sequencing was performed on PBMCs. The receptor source for this set is a human donor in good health (CMV status not recorded). Some clones in this sample may be carry-over from other donors' samples.

This clonotype was counted between two and nine times. The CDR3, as DNA: TGCAGTACAAATAATCTAGAAAACTCCTACAATGAGCAGTTCTTC. Translating gives CSTNNLENSYNEQFF. The chain links TRBV20-1 to TRBJ2-1; D unclear. The CDR3 contains 15 residues. CDR1 DFQATT and CDR2 SNEGSKA come from the germline V gene (reference sequence). Trimming removed 8 bases at V and 0 bases at J, with 17 bases between.

In regard to this clonotype: A read error may explain this, as a much larger clone is one base away. The CDR3 DNA follows: TGTGCCAGCAGTTATCAGCCGGGGTATCACGAGCAGTACGTC. Amino acids: CASSYQPGYHEQYV. This chain links TRBV6-2 or TRBV6-3 with TRBJ2-7, with a possible D match to TRBD2 (5 bases). Germline CDR1 is MNHEY and CDR2 is SVGEGT. This CDR3 comprises 14 residues. V lost 3 bases and J 5 bases, leaving 14 bases between the germline ends.

This clonotype was counted many times. The chain recombines TRBV20-1 with TRBJ2-2; D uncertain. The CDR3 sequence is 14 residues long. Per germline, CDR1 DFQATT and CDR2 SNEGSKA (reference sequence). V lost 6 bases to trimming and J lost 7 bases, with 18 bases between them. Here the CDR3 reads CSAEPLEVYGELFF. CDR3 sequence (DNA): TGCAGTGCCGAACCGTTAGAAGTTTACGGGGAGCTGTTTTTT.

CDR3 sequence reads: CSVESRGSGVYNEQFF. The CDR3 DNA is TGCAGCGTTGAATCCCGGGGTAGCGGGGTATACAATGAGCAGTTCTTC. The chain has TRBV29-1 and TRBJ2-1, with 8 bases aligning to TRBD2. Trimming removed 2 bases from V and 4 bases from J; junction bases left unmatched: 10. CDR1 and CDR2 from the germline V gene are SQVTM and ANQGSEA. There are 16 residues in the CDR3.

This clonotype was recorded many times. The J gene is TRBJ2-7, the V gene TRBV6-2 or TRBV6-3; possibly TRBD1 or TRBD2 for D (5 bases each). The CDR3 spans 12 residues. Germline values: CDR1 MNHEY, CDR2 SVGEGT. The CDR3 spells CSSGTVSYEQYV. Written as DNA, the CDR3 is TGTTCTTCAGGGACCGTCTCCTACGAGCAGTACGTC.

This chain joins TRBV20-1 and TRBJ2-1; D is perhaps TRBD2 (5 bases). There are 15 residues in the CDR3. V lost 5 bases to trimming and J lost 4 bases, with 18 bases between them. Germline V CDR1 and CDR2: DFQATT, SNEGSKA (reference sequence). The CDR3, as DNA: TGCAGTGCTCACCCCTCCCGGGGTTCTTACAATGAGCAGTTCTTC. Translation gives CSAHPSRGSYNEQFF.

The CDR3 coding sequence is TGTGCCAGCGAGGCAGTCTATGGCTACACCTTC. This translates into CASEAVYGYTF. This chain connects TRBV28 to TRBJ1-2; D gene uncertain. There are 11 residues in the CDR3. The germline V and J ends were trimmed by 8 bases and 4 bases, with 8 bases remaining between them. Germline CDR1 reads MDHEN; CDR2 reads SYDVKM.

This clonotype was detected only a few times. The chain has TRBV20-1 and TRBJ2-1; D is possibly TRBD2 (6 bases). Trimming took 2 bases from V and 5 from J, leaving 16 bases between them. The CDR3 consists of 15 residues. CDR1 DFQATT and CDR2 SNEGSKA come from the germline V gene (reference sequence). The CDR3 is CSARRGSGLNNEQFF. The CDR3 DNA is TGCAGTGCTAGAAGAGGAAGCGGACTAAACAATGAGCAGTTCTTC.

This clonotype was seen a few times. The V gene is TRBV7-9, the J gene TRBJ2-5; D is possibly TRBD2 (6 bases). There are 17 residues in the CDR3. Germline V gene lookup returns CDR1 SEHNR and CDR2 FQNEAQ (reference sequence). V lost 5 bases and J 1 base, leaving 20 bases between the germline ends. The chain's CDR3 is CASSPRLGASVQETQYF. The CDR3 DNA reads as TGTGCCAGCAGCCCACGGTTAGGGGCTAGCGTCCAAGAGACCCAGTACTTC.

This clonotype appeared a few times. The J gene is TRBJ1-2, the V gene TRBV3-1, with 9 bases matching TRBD1. V lost 1 base and J lost 6; bases outside the gene matches: 6. Germline CDR1 reads LGHDT; CDR2 reads YNNKEL (reference sequence). CDR3 length equals 15 residues. The CDR3 nucleotides read TGTGCCAGCAGCCAAGGGCGGACAGGGGCCAATGGCTACACCTTC. Its protein product is CASSQGRTGANGYTF.

This clonotype was counted many times. The rearrangement uses TRBV7-8 and TRBJ2-3, with TRBD2 matching over 10 bases. The CDR3 extends over 18 amino acids. Germline V gene data show CDR1 as SGHVS and CDR2 as FQNEAQ. The chain's CDR3 is CVTGHSGGAELDGDTQYF. For the CDR3, the DNA is TGTGTCACGGGCCACAGCGGGGGGGCCGAGTTGGATGGAGATACGCAGTATTTT. Combining the CDR3 with reference TRBV7-8 and TRBJ2-3 gives the whole variable domain GAGVSQSPRYKVAKRGQDVALRCDPISGHVSLFWYQQALGQGPEFLTYFQNEAQLDKSGLPSDRFFAERPEGSVSTLKIQRTQQEDSAVYLCVTGHSGGAELDGDTQYFGPGTRLTVL.